This T cell receptor (beta chain) was observed in a study of CXCR3 chemokines and chemotherapy response in bladder cancer. Trimming pared 3 bases from V and 2 bases from J, leaving 7 bases between. Germline CDR1 and CDR2: SGDLS and YYNGEE. This CDR3 has 13 residues. This clonotype was detected ten times or more. TCRdb reprocessed the PCR reads via MiXCR and lists one record per CDR3 protein. The table shows about 3,500 distinct CDR3 sequences, with about 24% occurring only once. The rearrangement joins TRBV9 to TRBJ2-3, with D tentatively TRBD1 (5 bases). Specimen collection occurred from a patient whose treatment included neoadjuvant chemotherapy. The clonotype comes from a human donor with bladder cancer that did not respond to neoadjuvant chemotherapy. The CDR3 region is CASSGTSTDTQYF. DNA of the CDR3: TGTGCCAGCAGCGGGACATCCACAGATACGCAGTATTTT.